What follows are 19 T cell receptor beta chains derived from one specimen sequenced in a study of cytomegalovirus exposure and HLA in healthy donors. The table came from immunoSEQ multiplex PCR; TCRdb's copy has only in-frame clones and leaves some out. This sample has 90,000 to 150,000 clones, with around 89% found just once. Sample: PBMCs. These receptors were obtained from a man aged 18-30 years in good health and CMV-seronegative.

The chain carries TRBV5-1 and TRBJ2-5; 11 bases are a match to TRBD2. The ends lost 4 bases at V and 5 bases at J; junction bases unmatched: 16. Germline values: CDR1 SGHRS, CDR2 YFSETQ. The CDR3 length is 18 residues. This CDR3 is CASSRRTSGPGNVETQYF. For the CDR3, the DNA is TGCGCCAGCAGCCGGCGGACTAGCGGGCCAGGTAACGTGGAGACCCAGTACTTC.

The genes are TRBV20-1 and TRBJ2-1; D possibly corresponds to TRBD1 (5 bases). V was trimmed by 7 bases and J by 6 bases, leaving 7 bases between them. This CDR3 region has 10 residues. From germline, CDR1 is DFQATT and CDR2 SNEGSKA (reference sequence). CDR3 loop: CSVDSNEQFF. CDR3 in DNA: TGCAGTGTAGACAGCAATGAGCAGTTCTTC.

This rearrangement joins TRBV4-1 to TRBJ2-3; 8 nucleotides align to TRBD1. This CDR3 is built from 15 residues. After removal of 7 bases from V and 0 bases from J, the junction contained 6 bases not matched to a gene. Looked up from germline, CDR1 is MGHRA and CDR2 is YSYEKL. Written as DNA, the CDR3 is TGCGCCAGCACCCCTGGACAGGGTAGCACAGATACGCAGTATTTT. Amino acids: CASTPGQGSTDTQYF.

J is TRBJ1-2 and V is TRBV6-5, with D unresolved. The germline gives CDR1 MNHEY, CDR2 SVGAGI. The CDR3 loop spans 16 amino acids. V was clipped by 2 bases and J by 4 bases, with 17 bases between them. The CDR3 is CASSYPSASTVYGYTF. CDR3 DNA: TGTGCCAGCAGTTACCCTTCGGCCTCAACAGTCTATGGCTACACCTTC.

The chain is built from TRBV28 and TRBJ1-5, with TRBD1 matching 8 bases. The CDR3 consists of 14 residues. V shed 3 bases, J shed 8 bases, and the junction held 6 bases outside the gene matches. The germline V gene encodes CDR1 MDHEN and CDR2 SYDVKM. CDR3 nucleotides: TGTGCCAGCAGTTTGGACAGGGAGGTGGAGCCCCAGCATTTT. Protein: CASSLDREVEPQHF.

The V gene is TRBV5-1, the J gene TRBJ1-3; 7 bases fit TRBD1. Trimming removed 2 bases from V and 2 bases from J; junction bases left unmatched: 1. In germline, CDR1 is SGHRS, CDR2 YFSETQ. CDR3 length equals 14 residues. This CDR3 reads CASSFGTAGNTIYF. CDR3 coding DNA: TGCGCCAGCAGCTTCGGGACAGCTGGAAACACCATATATTTT.

Only one count was recorded for this clone. The rearrangement joins TRBV6-5 to TRBJ1-2; D is undetermined. CDR1 MNHEY and CDR2 SVGAGI come from the germline V gene. Trimming pared 6 bases from V and 4 bases from J, leaving 12 bases between. The CDR3 totals 13 residues. The CDR3 bases are TGTGCCAGCAGAGGATCGGGGATCTATGGCTACACCTTC. This sequence encodes CASRGSGIYGYTF.

J is TRBJ1-4 and V is TRBV30, with a tentative D call TRBD1 (5 bases). Trimming stripped 0 bases from V and 7 bases from J, with 15 bases between. Germline CDR1 GTSNPN, CDR2 SVGIG (reference sequence). The CDR3 sequence is 15 residues long. The CDR3 loop is CAWSVLDTGPEKLFF. DNA for the CDR3: TGTGCCTGGAGTGTACTGGACACTGGGCCTGAAAAACTGTTTTTT.

This rearrangement joins TRBV6-5 to TRBJ1-5; weak D call: TRBD1 (6 bases). CDR1 and CDR2 from the germline V gene are MNHEY and SVGAGI. V lost 6 bases to trimming and J lost 4 bases, with 13 bases between them. The CDR3 has 14 amino acids. CDR3 amino acids: CASRSGQRNQPQHF. The CDR3 DNA reads TGTGCCAGCAGGAGCGGACAGAGAAATCAGCCCCAGCATTTT.

The CDR3: CASQVAPRETQYF. The CDR3 coding sequence is TGTGCCAGTCAGGTCGCACCTCGGGAGACCCAGTACTTC. The chain joins TRBV2 to TRBJ2-5; no clear D gene. The CDR3 consists of 13 residues. V was pared by 9 bases and J by 5 bases, with 16 bases between. Germline V lookup: CDR1 SNHLY, CDR2 FYNNEI.

The chain is built from TRBV28 and TRBJ2-1; D gene ambiguous. Germline CDR1 and CDR2: MDHEN and SYDVKM. V was cut by 1 base and J by 3 bases, with 13 bases left in between. The CDR3 is 16 amino acids. CDR3 amino acids: CASSLSTLLYYNEQFF. The CDR3 nucleotides are TGTGCCAGCAGTTTATCTACCCTCCTCTACTACAATGAGCAGTTCTTC.

V usage is TRBV6-1 and J usage is TRBJ2-7; D may be TRBD1 (6 bases). The length of the CDR3 is 12 residues. The germline V and J ends were trimmed by 7 bases and 2 bases, with 9 bases remaining between them. From germline, CDR1 is MNHNS and CDR2 SASEGT. DNA of the CDR3: TGTGCCAGCAATCAGGGGACCTACGAGCAGTACTTC. This sequence encodes CASNQGTYEQYF.

The chain uses TRBV4-3 and TRBJ2-2; a possible D gene is TRBD2 (6 bases). This CDR3 has 17 residues. From germline, CDR1 is LGHNA and CDR2 YSLEER. Deletions cut 2 bases from V and 2 bases from J, with 15 bases between. The DNA for the CDR3 is TGCGCCAGCAGCCAAACATTTGGGGGGTCCAACACCGGGGAGCTGTTTTTT. Protein product: CASSQTFGGSNTGELFF.

This rearrangement joins TRBV7-2 to TRBJ1-2; D remains ambiguous. The CDR3 contains 13 residues. The germline V gene encodes CDR1 SGHTA and CDR2 FQGNSA. V was trimmed by 3 bases and J by 4 bases, leaving 9 bases between them. DNA of the CDR3: TGTGCCAGCAGCTTTGCCGGCGGCTATGGCTACACCTTC. It is translated as CASSFAGGYGYTF.

This chain joins TRBV28 and TRBJ1-2; D not certain. This CDR3 is built from 11 residues. From germline, CDR1 is MDHEN and CDR2 SYDVKM. V was pared by 6 bases and J by 8 bases, with 10 bases between. CDR3 sequence reads: CASRTPGGYTF. The CDR3 DNA reads TGTGCCAGCAGGACGCCGGGGGGCTACACCTTC.

The V gene is TRBV7-8, the J gene TRBJ2-2; possible D gene TRBD2, 5 bases. V shed 0 bases and J shed 0 bases, with 14 bases lying between them. CDR1 and CDR2 (germline): SGHVS, FQNEAQ. This CDR3 region has 18 residues. The CDR3 region has the DNA TGTGCCAGCAGCTTAGCTGCCCTAGCTTCCCCGAACACCGGGGAGCTGTTTTTT. It yields the protein CASSLAALASPNTGELFF. The variable domain in full, completed from reference TRBV7-8 and TRBJ2-2, reads GAGVSQSPRYKVAKRGQDVALRCDPISGHVSLFWYQQALGQGPEFLTYFQNEAQLDKSGLPSDRFFAERPEGSVSTLKIQRTQQEDSAVYLCASSLAALASPNTGELFFGEGSRLTVL.

This chain uses TRBV4-1 with TRBJ1-1, with 9 nucleotides matching TRBD1. CDR1 is MGHRA, CDR2 YSYEKL, per germline. V lost 9 bases to trimming and J lost 6 bases; unmatched junction nucleotides: 8. CDR3 length: 13 amino acids. In DNA, the CDR3 is TGCGCCAGTGTAGGACAGGGGTTCGCTGAAGCTTTCTTT. It encodes CASVGQGFAEAFF.

V and J are TRBV28 and TRBJ1-2; D is uncertain. Germline V lookup: CDR1 MDHEN, CDR2 SYDVKM. The CDR3 is made up of 15 amino acids. V lost 3 bases to trimming and J lost 2 bases, with 13 bases between them. The CDR3 region is CASSFSGFGNYGYTF. CDR3 nucleotides: TGTGCCAGCAGTTTTTCGGGGTTTGGGAACTATGGCTACACCTTC.

Here the CDR3 DNA reads TGTGCCAGCAGTAAACAGGCAGGGTACGACTATGGCTACACCTTC. The encoded protein is CASSKQAGYDYGYTF. The chain employs TRBV27 and TRBJ1-2, with a tentative D call TRBD1 (5 bases). The CDR3 runs to 15 residues. V was pared by 5 bases and J by 3 bases, with 16 bases between. CDR1 MNHEY and CDR2 SMNVEV come from the germline V gene (reference sequence).